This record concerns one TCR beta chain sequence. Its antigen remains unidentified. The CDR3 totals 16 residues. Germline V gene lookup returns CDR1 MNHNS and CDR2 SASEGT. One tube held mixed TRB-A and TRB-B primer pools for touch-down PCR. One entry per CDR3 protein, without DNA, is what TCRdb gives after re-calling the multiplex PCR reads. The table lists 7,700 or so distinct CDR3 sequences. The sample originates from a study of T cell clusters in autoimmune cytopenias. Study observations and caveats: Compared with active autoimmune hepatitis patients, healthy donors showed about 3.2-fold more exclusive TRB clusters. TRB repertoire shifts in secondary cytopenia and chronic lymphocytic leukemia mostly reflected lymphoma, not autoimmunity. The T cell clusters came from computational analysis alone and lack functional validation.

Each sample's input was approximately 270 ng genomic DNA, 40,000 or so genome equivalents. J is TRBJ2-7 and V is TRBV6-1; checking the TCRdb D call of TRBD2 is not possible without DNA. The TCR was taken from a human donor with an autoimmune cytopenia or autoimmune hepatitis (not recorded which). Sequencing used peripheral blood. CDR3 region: CASTLQAGHPLYEQYF.